These 25 T cell receptor beta chains were all obtained from the same sample, sequenced in a study of shared clonotypes between healthy human individuals. Assay: immunoSEQ multiplex PCR; the TCRdb copy retains only in-frame clones and omits some. The sample contains some 700,000 clones, roughly 91% of which appear only once. Sequencing was carried out using memory CD8+ T cells from PBMCs. As for subset: CD45RO+ cells pooled with CCR7-negative TemRA cells. Every receptor here comes from a man aged 18 to 35 in good health. Some clones in this sample may be carry-over from other donors' samples.

This chain joins TRBV2 and TRBJ2-5; TRBD1 might be the D (6 bases). The germline V gene has CDR1 SNHLY and CDR2 FYNNEI. V was cut by 3 bases and J by 4 bases, with 12 bases left in between. There are 14 residues in the CDR3. The CDR3 loop is CASSEGALLETQYF. The CDR3 coding sequence is TGTGCCAGCAGTGAGGGGGCGCTACTAGAGACCCAGTACTTC.

This rearrangement joins TRBV6-5 to TRBJ2-1; D gene uncertain. The CDR3 sequence is 14 residues long. Germline-derived CDR1 and CDR2 are MNHEY and SVGAGI. V gave up 6 bases and J gave up 4 bases, with 13 bases separating them. This chain's CDR3 is CASRPLSRYNEQFF. The DNA of the CDR3 is TGTGCCAGCAGACCTCTTAGCAGATACAATGAGCAGTTCTTC.

The V call is TRBV6-5, the J call TRBJ2-5; 9 nucleotides line up with TRBD1. This CDR3 is 16 amino acids long. The V segment lost 4 bases and the J segment 1 base; nucleotides outside the gene matches: 7. Germline V gives CDR1 MNHEY, CDR2 SVGAGI. The CDR3 loop is CASSLLPGQGQETQYF. In nucleotides, the CDR3 is TGTGCCAGCAGTTTGCTGCCGGGACAGGGCCAAGAGACCCAGTACTTC.

Concerning this clone itself: Different DNA sequences within this sample yield the same CDR3. The genes are TRBV9 and TRBJ2-2; possibly TRBD1 for D (6 bases). Germline V lookup: CDR1 SGDLS, CDR2 YYNGEE. Deletions cut 4 bases from V and 6 bases from J, with 10 bases between. The CDR3 is 13 residues long. CDR3 DNA: TGTGCCAGCAGCCCCAGGGGTGCCGGGGAGCTGTTTTTT. It is translated as CASSPRGAGELFF.

J is TRBJ1-2 and V is TRBV7-6; 9 bases fit TRBD1. V was clipped by 3 bases and J by 3 bases; unmatched bases: 8. Germline-derived CDR1 and CDR2 are SGHVS and FNYEAQ. The CDR3 covers 16 residues. The DNA for the CDR3 is TGTGCCAGCAGCTTTCCTCGGGACAGGGAGGACTATGGCTACACCTTC. It translates to CASSFPRDREDYGYTF.

The chain couples TRBV7-7 to TRBJ2-7; D gene ambiguous. CDR1 and CDR2 (germline): SSHAT, FNYEAQ (reference sequence). V lost 1 base and J 3 bases, leaving 13 bases between the germline ends. The CDR3 runs to 15 residues. CDR3 DNA: TGTGCCAGCAGCTTAGATCCAGCGCCGATCTACGAGCAGTACTTC. Translating it yields CASSLDPAPIYEQYF. The full variable domain, with the rest looked up from reference TRBV7-7 and TRBJ2-7, is GAGVSQSPRYKVTKRGQDVTLRCDPISSHATLYWYQQALGQGPEFLTYFNYEAQPDKSGLPSDRFSAERPEGSISTLTIQRTEQRDSAMYRCASSLDPAPIYEQYFGPGTRLTVT.

The chain combines TRBV28 with TRBJ2-1, with TRBD2 identical over 7 bases. Losses at the gene ends were 6 bases for V and 4 bases for J; bases not matched to a gene: 18. CDR1 is MDHEN, CDR2 SYDVKM, per germline. The CDR3 runs to 18 residues. CDR3 in DNA: TGTGCCAGCAGCATTCCCCCCCCTAGCGGCCCCCAATACAATGAGCAGTTCTTC. Amino acid sequence: CASSIPPPSGPQYNEQFF.

This chain's CDR3 is CASSLKLGNEQFF. The CDR3 region has the DNA TGTGCCAGTAGTTTAAAGCTGGGGAATGAGCAGTTCTTC. The chain has TRBV19 and TRBJ2-1; no definite D call. Trimming took off 5 bases at V and 7 bases at J, with 12 bases between the two ends. CDR3 length: 13 residues. Germline V gives CDR1 LNHDA, CDR2 SQIVND (reference sequence).

The chain carries TRBV9 and TRBJ2-6; no clear D. Germline CDR1 SGDLS, CDR2 YYNGEE. This CDR3 spans 17 amino acids. The V end was cut by 0 bases, the J end by 0 bases, with 10 bases between. The CDR3 reads CASSVGNSASGANVLTF. CDR3 sequence (DNA): TGTGCCAGCAGCGTAGGGAACAGTGCCTCTGGGGCCAACGTCCTGACTTTC. Combining the CDR3 with reference TRBV9 and TRBJ2-6 gives the whole variable domain DSGVTQTPKHLITATGQRVTLRCSPRSGDLSVYWYQQSLDQGLQFLIQYYNGEERAKGNILERFSAQQFPDLHSELNLSSLELGDSALYFCASSVGNSASGANVLTFGAGSRLTVL.

V gene TRBV18 combines with J gene TRBJ2-1; TRBD1 matches at 7 bases. Trimming at V came to 3 bases and at J to 15 bases, leaving 11 bases not matched to a gene. The germline V gene encodes CDR1 KGHSH and CDR2 LQKENI. The CDR3 extends over 13 amino acids. This chain's CDR3 is CASSPTDRERVFF. The CDR3 DNA sequence: TGTGCCAGCTCACCGACCGACAGGGAGAGGGTGTTCTTC.

This rearrangement joins TRBV10-3 to TRBJ2-1, with 8 positions matching TRBD2. The CDR3 is made up of 14 amino acids. The V gene's germline CDR1 is ENHRY and CDR2 SYGVKD. The V gene end was trimmed by 7 bases and the J gene end by 7 bases; junction bases not matched to a gene: 9. CDR3 in amino acids: CAITSGSSRNEQFF. CDR3 bases: TGTGCCATCACGAGCGGGAGCTCCCGGAATGAGCAGTTCTTC.

The V call is TRBV9, the J call TRBJ2-7; TRBD2 matches at 9 bases. V lost 4 bases, J lost 1 base, and 6 bases stayed unmatched. The CDR3 runs 15 residues. Germline V gene lookup returns CDR1 SGDLS and CDR2 YYNGEE. In DNA, the CDR3 is TGTGCCAGCAGCTATAGCGGGAGTGGGTCCTACGAGCAGTACTTC. Translation gives CASSYSGSGSYEQYF.

This clone was counted only a few times. This rearrangement joins TRBV6-6 to TRBJ1-2; possible D gene TRBD1, 6 bases. Looked up from germline, CDR1 is MNHNY and CDR2 is SVGAGI (reference sequence). The ends were cut back, 7 bases at V and 2 bases at J, with 11 bases in the middle. The CDR3 has 13 residues. The CDR3, as DNA: TGTGCCAGCACCACAGGGCAGAACTATGGCTACACCTTC. Translating gives CASTTGQNYGYTF.

This clone occurred once. The chain has TRBV10-3 and TRBJ2-6; D unresolved. CDR1 is ENHRY, CDR2 SYGVKD, per germline. There are 15 residues in the CDR3. V was clipped by 7 bases and J by 12 bases, with 22 bases between them. The CDR3 loop reads CAITETDSFSAVLTF. The CDR3 nucleotides read TGTGCCATCACCGAAACCGACTCTTTTTCAGCCGTCCTGACTTTC.

V usage is TRBV5-6 and J usage is TRBJ1-2, with TRBD1 matching 12 bases. V shed 2 bases, J shed 2 bases, and the junction held 7 bases outside the gene matches. This CDR3 has 17 residues. Germline CDR1 reads SGHDT; CDR2 reads YYEEEE. DNA of the CDR3: TGTGCCAGCAGCTTCCGGGACAGGGGGCTGGTGAACTATGGCTACACCTTC. Its protein product is CASSFRDRGLVNYGYTF.

The rearrangement links TRBV9 to TRBJ2-2, with 7 positions matching TRBD1. Germline CDR1 is SGDLS and CDR2 is YYNGEE. This CDR3 region has 18 residues. V shed 6 bases, J shed 1 base, and the junction held 15 bases outside the gene matches. The CDR3: CASTSGRTGSMNTGELFF. The CDR3 nucleotides read TGTGCCAGCACCTCAGGTCGGACAGGTTCAATGAACACCGGGGAGCTGTTTTTT.

V usage is TRBV27 and J usage is TRBJ2-1, with TRBD2 identical over 12 bases. CDR1 MNHEY and CDR2 SMNVEV come from the germline V gene (reference sequence). The CDR3 totals 16 residues. V shed 5 bases and J 7 bases; nucleotides not matched to a gene: 9. The CDR3 region is CASSPRLAGEANEQFF. Here the CDR3 DNA reads TGTGCCAGCAGTCCCCGACTAGCGGGAGAGGCTAATGAGCAGTTCTTC.

The chain employs TRBV23-1 and TRBJ2-7; D assignment may be TRBD1 or TRBD2 (5 bases each). TRBV23-1 is reported as an ORF; its role is uncertain. V lost 4 bases to trimming and J lost 0 bases, with 16 bases between them. The CDR3 extends over 16 amino acids. The CDR3 protein is CASSPLDGANSYEQYF. The CDR3 region has the DNA TGCGCCAGCAGTCCTCTGGACGGGGCCAACTCCTACGAGCAGTACTTC.

The rearrangement links TRBV7-9 to TRBJ1-1, with D possibly being TRBD1 (6 bases). Germline V gives CDR1 SEHNR, CDR2 FQNEAQ (reference sequence). V lost 6 bases, J lost 0 bases, and 14 bases lay in between. The CDR3 covers 15 residues. In DNA, the CDR3 is TGTGCCAGCAGACCATCTAGGGGGTTGAACACTGAAGCTTTCTTT. It yields the protein CASRPSRGLNTEAFF.

This rearrangement joins TRBV4-1 to TRBJ2-7; D is possibly TRBD2 (5 bases). CDR3 length equals 13 residues. The V gene's germline CDR1 is MGHRA and CDR2 YSYEKL. V shed 3 bases and J shed 4 bases, with 10 bases lying between them. The DNA for the CDR3 is TGCGCCAGCAGCCAGTTCGGGGAGTACGAGCAGTACTTC. This encodes CASSQFGEYEQYF.

This sequence joins TRBV4-1 and TRBJ1-1; D is perhaps TRBD1 (6 bases). V dropped 1 base and J dropped 7 bases, with 19 bases sitting between them. The CDR3 runs 16 residues. Germline V gene lookup returns CDR1 MGHRA and CDR2 YSYEKL. CDR3: CASSQVRRDGGGEAFF. DNA of the CDR3: TGCGCCAGCAGCCAAGTTCGGAGGGACGGGGGCGGTGAAGCTTTCTTT.

The gene calls are TRBV6-4 and TRBJ2-3; D uncertain. Trimming took off 4 bases at V and 0 bases at J, with 11 bases between the two ends. CDR1 and CDR2 (germline): MRHNA, SNTAGT. The CDR3 contains 15 residues. The CDR3 reads CASSAHPDSTDTQYF. The CDR3 DNA sequence: TGTGCCAGCAGTGCCCACCCGGATAGCACAGATACGCAGTATTTT.

This clone came up once. The chain combines TRBV30 with TRBJ2-7, with 9 bases that match TRBD1. Germline V lookup: CDR1 GTSNPN, CDR2 SVGIG (reference sequence). The CDR3 consists of 14 residues. V lost 2 bases and J lost 1; bases outside the gene matches: 3. The CDR3 is CAWSPTGGSYEQYF. Here the CDR3 DNA reads TGTGCCTGGAGTCCGACAGGGGGGTCCTACGAGCAGTACTTC.

The chain links TRBV11-3 to TRBJ2-1; the D is unclear. V lost 5 bases and J lost 8, with 19 bases in between. This CDR3 region has 15 residues. Germline assignment: CDR1 SGHNT and CDR2 YENEEA. The CDR3 DNA reads as TGTGCCAGCAGCCCGGTCCGGGTGGGCCTCGATGAGCAGTTCTTC. Amino acids: CASSPVRVGLDEQFF.

The chain employs TRBV5-4 and TRBJ2-3; TRBD2 agrees at 8 bases. V dropped 5 bases and J dropped 2; count of bases not matched to a gene: 7. The CDR3 loop spans 15 amino acids. The germline CDR1 and CDR2 sequences are SGHNT and YYREEE (reference sequence). The CDR3 region is CASSFGLASTDTQYF. The CDR3 DNA is TGTGCCAGCAGTTTCGGACTAGCCTCCACAGATACGCAGTATTTT.